What follows is one TCR beta chain and its context. J lost 1 base, V lost 4 bases, and 8 bases had no gene match. Per germline, CDR1 LGHDT and CDR2 YNNKEL (reference sequence). This CDR3 has 18 residues. This sample is part of a study of blood T cell repertoires in COVID-19. The repertoire was sequenced with immunoSEQ multiplex PCR; TCRdb's copy has only in-frame clones and lacks some. The sample comprises about 400,000 clones, roughly 86% of which are singletons, and roughly 2% rests with the top ten. Sequencing input: PBMCs or T cells enriched from blood (not recorded which). V is TRBV3-1 (or the pseudogene TRBV3-2) and J is TRBJ1-4, with 11 bases identical to TRBD1. This receptor was obtained from a woman aged 40-49 years with acute COVID-19. The CDR3 loop reads CASSRDRGFWGTNEKLFF. The CDR3 DNA follows: TGTGCCAGCAGCCGGGACAGGGGGTTCTGGGGAACTAATGAAAAACTGTTTTTT.